This TCR beta chain is drawn from a study of radiation and T cells in renal cell carcinoma. Whole-study context: Nephrectomy followed 15 Gy stereotactic body radiation by 4 weeks. General study findings and limits: From baseline, blood top tumor clonotypes peaked at 2 weeks post-radiation. Pretreatment tumor biopsies were lacking, so baseline clonotypes are unknown.

For this clone: The antigen remains undetermined.

This CDR3 spans 14 amino acids. Germline V CDR1 and CDR2: LNHDA, SQIVND (reference sequence). Trimming removed 1 base from V and 0 bases from J, with 6 bases in between. Time point specified: baseline pretreatment blood. The treatment here: 15 Gy SBRT to primary tumor, nephrectomy 4 weeks later. Serial blood draws occurred at baseline and 2 and 4 weeks post-SBRT. The data were produced by immunoSEQ multiplex PCR, yet TCRdb's version contains in-frame clones alone and is incomplete. Of about 130,000 clones in the sample, 70% to 90% were seen once. The chain recombines TRBV19 with TRBJ2-5; D gene uncertain. The TCR comes from a woman between 45 and 65 years old with renal cell carcinoma. Specimen: blood, collected from a patient whose treatment included radiotherapy and nephrectomy. This CDR3 is CASSIGYHQETQYF. The DNA for the CDR3 is TGTGCCAGTAGTATAGGTTATCACCAAGAGACCCAGTACTTC.